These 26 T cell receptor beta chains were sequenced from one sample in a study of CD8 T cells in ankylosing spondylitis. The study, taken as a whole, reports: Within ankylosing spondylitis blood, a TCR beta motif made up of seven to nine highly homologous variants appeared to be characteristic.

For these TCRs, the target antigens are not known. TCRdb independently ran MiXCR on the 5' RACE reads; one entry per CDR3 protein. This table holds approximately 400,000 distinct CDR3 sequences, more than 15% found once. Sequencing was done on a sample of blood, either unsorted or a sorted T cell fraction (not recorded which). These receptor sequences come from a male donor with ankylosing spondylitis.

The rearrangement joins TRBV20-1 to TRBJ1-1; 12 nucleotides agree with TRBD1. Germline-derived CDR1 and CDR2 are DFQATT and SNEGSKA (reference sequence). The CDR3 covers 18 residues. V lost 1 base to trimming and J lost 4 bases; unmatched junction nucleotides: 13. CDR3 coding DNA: TGCAGTGCTAGAGCCCGGTCGGGGGACAGGGGGCTTCCCACTGAAGCTTTCTTT. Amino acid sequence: CSARARSGDRGLPTEAFF.

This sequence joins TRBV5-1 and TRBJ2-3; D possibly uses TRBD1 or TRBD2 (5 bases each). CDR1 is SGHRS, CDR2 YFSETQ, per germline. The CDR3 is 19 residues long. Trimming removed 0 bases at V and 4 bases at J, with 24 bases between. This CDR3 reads CASSLAPPGRAPFPDTQYF. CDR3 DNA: TGCGCCAGCAGCTTGGCCCCCCCGGGACGAGCACCTTTCCCAGATACGCAGTATTTT.

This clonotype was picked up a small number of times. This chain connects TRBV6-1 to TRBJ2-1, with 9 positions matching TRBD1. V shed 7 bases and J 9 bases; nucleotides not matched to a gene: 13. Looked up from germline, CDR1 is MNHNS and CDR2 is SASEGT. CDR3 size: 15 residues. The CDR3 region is CASKSSYRGLGEQFF. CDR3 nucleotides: TGTGCCAGCAAGTCGTCGTACAGGGGGCTCGGTGAGCAGTTCTTC.

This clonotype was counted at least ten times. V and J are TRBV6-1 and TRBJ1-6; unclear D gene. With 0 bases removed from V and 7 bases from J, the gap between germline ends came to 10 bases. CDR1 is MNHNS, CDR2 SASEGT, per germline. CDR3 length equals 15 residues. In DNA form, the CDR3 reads TGTGCCAGCAGTGAAGCGCTCGGGTTCAATTCACCCCTCCACTTT. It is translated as CASSEALGFNSPLHF.

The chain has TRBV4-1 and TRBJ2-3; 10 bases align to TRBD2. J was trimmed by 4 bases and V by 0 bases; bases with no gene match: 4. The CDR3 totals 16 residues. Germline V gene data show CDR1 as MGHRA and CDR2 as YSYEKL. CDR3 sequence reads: CASSQDRGTSADTQYF. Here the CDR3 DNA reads TGCGCCAGCAGCCAAGATCGGGGGACTAGCGCAGATACGCAGTATTTT.

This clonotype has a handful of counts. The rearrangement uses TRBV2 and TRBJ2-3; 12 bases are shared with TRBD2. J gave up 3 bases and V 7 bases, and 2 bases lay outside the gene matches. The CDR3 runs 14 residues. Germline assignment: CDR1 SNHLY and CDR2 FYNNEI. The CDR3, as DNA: TGTGCCAGCAAGACTAGCGGGAGTACAGATACGCAGTATTTT. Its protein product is CASKTSGSTDTQYF. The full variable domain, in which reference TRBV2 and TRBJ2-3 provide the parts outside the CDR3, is EPEVTQTPSHQVTQMGQEVILRCVPISNHLYFYWYRQILGQKVEFLVSFYNNEISEKSEIFDDQFSVERPDGSNFTLKIRSTKLEDSAMYFCASKTSGSTDTQYFGPGTRLTVL.

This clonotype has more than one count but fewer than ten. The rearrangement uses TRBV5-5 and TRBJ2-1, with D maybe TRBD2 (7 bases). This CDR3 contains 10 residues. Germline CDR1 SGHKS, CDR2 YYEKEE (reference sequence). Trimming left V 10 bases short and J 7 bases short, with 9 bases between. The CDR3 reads CARGANEQFF. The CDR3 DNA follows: TGTGCCCGGGGGGCAAATGAGCAGTTCTTC.

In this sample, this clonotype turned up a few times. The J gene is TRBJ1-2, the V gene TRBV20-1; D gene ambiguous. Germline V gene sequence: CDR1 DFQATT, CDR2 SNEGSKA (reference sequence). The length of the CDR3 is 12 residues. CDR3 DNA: TGCATTAGCCCCGGACCGAACTATGGCTACACCTTC. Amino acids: CISPGPNYGYTF.

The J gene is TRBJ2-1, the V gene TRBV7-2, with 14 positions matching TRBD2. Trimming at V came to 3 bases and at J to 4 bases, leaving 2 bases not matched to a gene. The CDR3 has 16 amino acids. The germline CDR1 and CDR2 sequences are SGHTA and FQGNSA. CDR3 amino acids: CASSFGTSGRYNEQFF. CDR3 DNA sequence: TGTGCCAGCAGCTTCGGGACTAGCGGGAGATACAATGAGCAGTTCTTC.

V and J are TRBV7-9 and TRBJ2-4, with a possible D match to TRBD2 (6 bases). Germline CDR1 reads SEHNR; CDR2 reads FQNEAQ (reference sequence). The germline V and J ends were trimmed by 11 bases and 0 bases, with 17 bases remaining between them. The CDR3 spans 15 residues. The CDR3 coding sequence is TGTGCCGTTCCCATTGGGGGACTAGCCAAAAACATTCAGTACTTC. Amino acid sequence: CAVPIGGLAKNIQYF.

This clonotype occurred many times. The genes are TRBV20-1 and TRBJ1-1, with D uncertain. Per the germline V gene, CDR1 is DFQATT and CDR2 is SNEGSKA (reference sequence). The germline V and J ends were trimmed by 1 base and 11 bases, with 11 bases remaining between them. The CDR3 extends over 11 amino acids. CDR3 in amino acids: CSARVGKGAFF. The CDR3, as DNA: TGCAGTGCTAGAGTGGGGAAGGGTGCTTTCTTT.

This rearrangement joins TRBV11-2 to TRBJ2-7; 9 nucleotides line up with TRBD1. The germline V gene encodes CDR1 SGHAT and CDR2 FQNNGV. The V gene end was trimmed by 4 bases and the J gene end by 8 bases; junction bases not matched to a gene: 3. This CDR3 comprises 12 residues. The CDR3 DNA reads TGTGCCAGCAGCTCTACAGGGGGCAAGCAGTACTTC. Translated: CASSSTGGKQYF.

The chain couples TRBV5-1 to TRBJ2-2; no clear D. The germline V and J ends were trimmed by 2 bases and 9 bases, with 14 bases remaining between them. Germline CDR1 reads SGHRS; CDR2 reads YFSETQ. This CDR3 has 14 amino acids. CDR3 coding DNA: TGCGCCAGCAGCTTCCCCGGACCAGCCCGGGAGCTGTTTTTT. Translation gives CASSFPGPARELFF.

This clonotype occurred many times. The CDR3 region has the DNA TGTGCCATCAGTGACCTGGGTGAGCAGTTCTTC. Translating it yields CAISDLGEQFF. The rearrangement links TRBV10-3 to TRBJ2-1; D call uncertain. V shed 3 bases and J shed 9 bases, with 6 bases lying between them. There are 11 residues in the CDR3. The V gene's germline CDR1 is ENHRY and CDR2 SYGVKD.

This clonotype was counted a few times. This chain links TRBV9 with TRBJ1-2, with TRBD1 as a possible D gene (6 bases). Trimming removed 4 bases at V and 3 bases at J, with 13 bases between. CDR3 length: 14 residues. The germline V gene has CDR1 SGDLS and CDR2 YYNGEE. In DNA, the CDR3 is TGTGCCAGCAGCTCCCGGGGGGCTCACTATGGCTACACCTTC. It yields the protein CASSSRGAHYGYTF.

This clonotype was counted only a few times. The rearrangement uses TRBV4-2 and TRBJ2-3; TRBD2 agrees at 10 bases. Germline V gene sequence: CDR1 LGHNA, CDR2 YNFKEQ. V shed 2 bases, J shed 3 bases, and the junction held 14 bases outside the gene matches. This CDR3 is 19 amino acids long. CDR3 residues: CASSQKGQREGGRTDTQYF. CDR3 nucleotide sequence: TGTGCCAGCAGCCAAAAAGGCCAGCGGGAGGGTGGCCGGACAGATACGCAGTATTTT.

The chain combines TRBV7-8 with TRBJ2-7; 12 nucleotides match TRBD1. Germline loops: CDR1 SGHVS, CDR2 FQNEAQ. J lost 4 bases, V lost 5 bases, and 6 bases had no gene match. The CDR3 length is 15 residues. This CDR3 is CASSAAGQGAYEQYF. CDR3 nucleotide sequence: TGTGCCAGCAGCGCTGCGGGACAGGGGGCTTACGAGCAGTACTTC.

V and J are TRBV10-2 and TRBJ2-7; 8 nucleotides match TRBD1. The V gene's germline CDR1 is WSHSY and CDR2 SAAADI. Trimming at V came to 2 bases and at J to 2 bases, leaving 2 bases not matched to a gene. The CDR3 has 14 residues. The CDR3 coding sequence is TGCGCCAGCAGTGAGGGACAGGGCCCCTACGAGCAGTACTTC. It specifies CASSEGQGPYEQYF.

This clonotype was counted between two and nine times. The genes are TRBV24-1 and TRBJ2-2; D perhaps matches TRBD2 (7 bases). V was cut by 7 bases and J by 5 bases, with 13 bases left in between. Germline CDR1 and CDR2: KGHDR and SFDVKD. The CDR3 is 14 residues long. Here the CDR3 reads CATRGGAGTGELFF. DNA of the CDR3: TGTGCCACCAGAGGGGGGGCAGGGACCGGGGAGCTGTTTTTT.

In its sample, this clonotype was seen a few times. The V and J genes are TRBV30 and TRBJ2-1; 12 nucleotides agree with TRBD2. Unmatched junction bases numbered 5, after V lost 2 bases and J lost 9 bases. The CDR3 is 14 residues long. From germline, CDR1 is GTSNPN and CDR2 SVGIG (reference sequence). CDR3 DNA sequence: TGTGCCTGGAGTCGGCTAGCGGGAGGGGGTGAGCAGTTCTTC. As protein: CAWSRLAGGGEQFF.

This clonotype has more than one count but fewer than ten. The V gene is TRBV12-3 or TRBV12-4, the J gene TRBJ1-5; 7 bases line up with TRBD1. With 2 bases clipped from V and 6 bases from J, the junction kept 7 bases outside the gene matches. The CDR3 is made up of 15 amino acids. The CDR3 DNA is TGTGCCAGCAGTTTACGGGAGGGGGCAGGTCAGCCCCAGCATTTT. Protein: CASSLREGAGQPQHF.

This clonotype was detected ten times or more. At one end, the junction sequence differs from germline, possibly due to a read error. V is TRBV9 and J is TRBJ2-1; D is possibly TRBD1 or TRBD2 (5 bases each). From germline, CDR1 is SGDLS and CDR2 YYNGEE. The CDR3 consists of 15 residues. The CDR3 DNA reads TGTGCCAGCAGCGTCCTCTACGGCGGTGGGGGTGATTTGGTCTTC. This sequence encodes CASSVLYGGGGDLVF.

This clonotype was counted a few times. CDR3 amino acids: CASSPEGAGRNEKLFF. CDR3 bases: TGTGCCAGCAGCCCGGAGGGGGCAGGACGGAATGAAAAACTGTTTTTT. This chain links TRBV11-2 with TRBJ1-4; 7 bases are shared with TRBD1. The trim removed 5 bases at V and 5 bases at J, leaving 11 bases unmatched. There are 16 residues in the CDR3. Germline V gene sequence: CDR1 SGHAT, CDR2 FQNNGV.

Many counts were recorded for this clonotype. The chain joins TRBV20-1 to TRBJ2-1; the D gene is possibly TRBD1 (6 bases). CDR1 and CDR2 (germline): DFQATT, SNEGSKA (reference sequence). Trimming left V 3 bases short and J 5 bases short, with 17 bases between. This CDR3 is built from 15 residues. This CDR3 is CSASGDTTPNNEQFF. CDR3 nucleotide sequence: TGCAGTGCTAGTGGGGACACTACCCCCAACAATGAGCAGTTCTTC.

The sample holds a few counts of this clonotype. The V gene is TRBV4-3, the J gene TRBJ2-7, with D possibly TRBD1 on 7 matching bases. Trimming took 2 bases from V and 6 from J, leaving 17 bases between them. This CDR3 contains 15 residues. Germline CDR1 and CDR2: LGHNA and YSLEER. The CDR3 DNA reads TGCGCCAGCAGCCAATCTCCGGGAGCAGGGGGCGAGCAGTACTTC. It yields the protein CASSQSPGAGGEQYF.

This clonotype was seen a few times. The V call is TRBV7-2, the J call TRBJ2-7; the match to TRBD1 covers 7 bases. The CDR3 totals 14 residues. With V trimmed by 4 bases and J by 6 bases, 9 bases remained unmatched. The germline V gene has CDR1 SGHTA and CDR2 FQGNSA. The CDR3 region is CASSSDRVSFEQYF. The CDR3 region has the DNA TGTGCCAGCAGCTCTGACAGGGTCAGTTTCGAGCAGTACTTC.